This T cell receptor (beta chain) was sequenced during a study of blood T cell repertoires in COVID-19. Study summary: Sites across the United States, Italy and Spain contributed samples from acute and convalescent COVID-19. Sources were T cells, B-cell-depleted T cells, or PBMCs; the material itself was cDNA or gDNA.

Original methodology: Estimated nucleated cell counts came from reference gene primer amplification. Clones were read by immunoSEQ multiplex PCR, and TCRdb kept only the in-frame ones, dropping some. Clone size and V and J calls were adopted from that table, with D and trimming inferred from the DNA. Among about 74,000 clones listed, around 87% were seen once. The CDR3 is 15 amino acids. Germline CDR1 and CDR2: MDHEN and SYDVKM. With 6 bases clipped from V and 6 bases from J, the junction kept 8 bases outside the gene matches. The specimen sequenced was peripheral blood. This chain uses TRBV28 with TRBJ2-1, with 10 bases matching TRBD1. This sequence was found in a woman at least 80 years old with active or convalescent COVID-19. For the CDR3, the DNA is TGTGCCAGCAGCAGGACAGGGGGATCGTCCAATGAGCAGTTCTTC. Amino acids: CASSRTGGSSNEQFF.